The entry below describes one T cell receptor beta chain. The antigen remains unidentified. V was pared by 0 bases and J by 10 bases, with 5 bases of the junction left unmatched. CDR1 is LNHNV and CDR2 is YYDKDF in the germline V gene (reference sequence). The CDR3 sequence is 15 residues long. Data came from immunoSEQ multiplex PCR; TCRdb stores just in-frame clones and leaves some out. The sample yields 50,000 to 65,000 clones, roughly nine tenths seen once. The data derive from a study of PD-1 blockade in classical Hodgkin lymphoma. Study-level findings and limits: Newly diagnosed patients reportedly trailed healthy donors in baseline TCR diversity.

Time point: cycle 4 day 1 (C4D1), after 5 to 7 weeks of nivolumab. Relapses following autologous stem cell transplantation were seen in all patients, with brentuximab vedotin exposure varying. The chain recombines TRBV15 with TRBJ1-6, with TRBD1 identical over 8 bases. This clonotype was obtained from a human donor with classical Hodgkin lymphoma. Sample: peripheral blood mononuclear cells (PBMCs), taken before the fourth cycle of nivolumab. CDR3: CATSRDGQGRSPLHF. The CDR3, as DNA: TGTGCCACCAGCAGAGATGGACAGGGTCGGTCACCCCTCCACTTT.